The TCR beta chain under discussion was sequenced for a study of cytomegalovirus exposure and HLA in healthy donors. Study-level information: In terms of ancestry, the Caucasian-associated cluster contained around 79% of the approximately 420 genotyped donors. Notes on the study in general: The classifier reportedly diagnosed cytomegalovirus status with high specificity and sensitivity. A missense variant in DCLRE1C was later tied to TCR beta V- and J-gene trimming. Presence/absence analyses supposed approximately even sequencing depth among donors.

PCR amplification relied on 60 Vbeta primers (plus 13 Jbeta primers). Data came from immunoSEQ multiplex PCR; TCRdb stores just in-frame clones and leaves some out. The sample includes about 110,000 clones, roughly 70% of them seen just once. In the case of this clone: Its antigen is undetermined.

The clonotype was recovered from a male donor in good health and CMV-seropositive. The sample was PBMCs.

The CDR3 here is CASTLSSHSSMNTEAFF. CDR3 sequence (DNA): TGTGCCAGTACCCTATCGTCGCACAGCTCGATGAACACTGAAGCTTTCTTT. J is TRBJ1-1 and V is TRBV28; D unresolved. The V end lost 9 bases, the J end lost 0 bases, and 23 bases lay between the germline ends. This CDR3 has 17 amino acids. Germline V lookup: CDR1 MDHEN, CDR2 SYDVKM.